These 9 T cell receptor beta chains share one sample of origin, sequenced in a study of monozygotic twins with inflammatory bowel disease. TCRdb reprocessed the 5' RACE reads and stores each CDR3 protein as one record, lacking DNA. This specimen shows some 440,000 distinct CDR3 sequences; the ten leading clones hold 2.4%. Sample: blood. These receptors originate from a human donor with ulcerative colitis or Crohn's disease, or a healthy co-twin of an affected twin (not recorded which).

The chain is built from TRBV15 and TRBJ2-7; TCRdb selects TRBD2, and the lack of DNA leaves this call unchecked. This CDR3 has 17 residues. Germline lookup yields CDR1 LNHNV and CDR2 YYDKDF (reference sequence). CDR3 amino acids: CATSSTGGLAGAHEQYF. Supplemented by reference TRBV15 and TRBJ2-7, the full variable domain reads DAMVIQNPRYQVTQFGKPVTLSCSQTLNHNVMYWYQQKSSQAPKLLFHYYDKDFNNEADTPDNFQSRRPNTSFCFLDIRSPGLGDTAMYLCATSSTGGLAGAHEQYFGPGTRLTVT.

The chain joins TRBV9 to TRBJ2-7; absent DNA, TCRdb's TRBD1 call cannot be checked. The V gene's germline CDR1 is SGDLS and CDR2 YYNGEE. The CDR3 covers 16 residues. This CDR3 is CASSPDVDSGSYEQYF.

The chain is built from TRBV14 and TRBJ2-5; as DNA is missing, the TRBD2 call by TCRdb cannot be tested. The V gene's germline CDR1 is SGHDN and CDR2 FVKESK. This CDR3 contains 18 residues. Here the CDR3 reads CASSLPPAWAGSKETQYF.

The J gene is TRBJ2-7, the V gene TRBV28; the D call of TRBD1 rests on TCRdb alone, since no DNA is present to check it. The length of the CDR3 is 12 residues. Germline CDR1 reads MDHEN; CDR2 reads SYDVKM. The CDR3 is CASSLRDRGCHF.

The chain combines TRBV9 with TRBJ2-3; absent DNA, TCRdb's TRBD2 call cannot be checked. Germline loops: CDR1 SGDLS, CDR2 YYNGEE. The CDR3 runs to 17 residues. The CDR3 loop reads CASSADLLAGGTDTQYF.

The chain recombines TRBV3-1 with TRBJ2-3; TCRdb gives TRBD2 as the D gene, but with no DNA this cannot be confirmed. In germline, CDR1 is LGHDT, CDR2 YNNKEL (reference sequence). This CDR3 region has 17 residues. This CDR3 reads CASSQMKRGLYTDTQYF.

V usage is TRBV4-3 and J usage is TRBJ2-5; TCRdb reports TRBD2, a call that lacks DNA to check it against. This CDR3 spans 18 amino acids. Germline-derived CDR1 and CDR2 are LGHNA and YSLEER. CDR3 sequence: CASSQDPASASGRETQYF.

This rearrangement joins TRBV7-9 to TRBJ2-1. Per germline, CDR1 SEHNR and CDR2 FQNEAQ (reference sequence). This CDR3 is 12 amino acids long. The CDR3 loop reads CAIHSWSNEQFF. Filled out from reference TRBV7-9 and TRBJ2-1, the complete variable domain reads DTGVSQNPRHKITKRGQNVTFRCDPISEHNRLYWYRQTLGQGPEFLTYFQNEAQLEKSRLLSDRFSAERPKGSFSTLEIQRTEQGDSAMYLCAIHSWSNEQFFGPGTRLTVL.

CDR3 sequence reads: CASSSGQGSQPQHF. The chain is built from TRBV2 and TRBJ1-5; TCRdb gives TRBD1 as the D gene, but with no DNA this cannot be confirmed. Germline V CDR1 and CDR2: SNHLY, FYNNEI. CDR3 length: 14 residues.